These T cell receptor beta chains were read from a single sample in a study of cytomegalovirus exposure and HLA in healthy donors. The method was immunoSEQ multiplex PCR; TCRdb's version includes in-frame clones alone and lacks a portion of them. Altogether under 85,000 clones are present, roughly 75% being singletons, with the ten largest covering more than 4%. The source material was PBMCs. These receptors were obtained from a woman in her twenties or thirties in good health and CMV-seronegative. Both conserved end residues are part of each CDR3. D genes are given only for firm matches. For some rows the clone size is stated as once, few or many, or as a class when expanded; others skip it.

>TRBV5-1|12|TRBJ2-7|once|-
TGCGCCAGCAGCTTGTCAGTCTACGAGCAGTACTTC
CASSLSVYEQYF
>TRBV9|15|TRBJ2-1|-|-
TGTGCCAGCAGCGTAGTAGAAAGCTCCTACAATGAGCAGTTCTTC
CASSVVESSYNEQFF
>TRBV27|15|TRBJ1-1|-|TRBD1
TGTGCCAGCAGCCGGCCCGGGACAGTGAACACTGAAGCTTTCTTT
CASSRPGTVNTEAFF
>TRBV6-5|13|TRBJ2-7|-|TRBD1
TGTGCCAGCACGGGACAGGCCTCCTACGAGCAGTACTTC
CASTGQASYEQYF
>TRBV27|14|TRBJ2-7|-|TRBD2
TGTGCCAGCAGTTCAGGACTAGGCACCTACGAGCAGTACTTC
CASSSGLGTYEQYF
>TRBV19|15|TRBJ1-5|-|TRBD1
TGTGCCAGTCATTCCGACAGGGCGAGCAATCAGCCCCAGCATTTT
CASHSDRASNQPQHF
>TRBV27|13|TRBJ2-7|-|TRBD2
TGTGCCAGCAGTTCGGGGGGATTATACGAGCAGTACTTC
CASSSGGLYEQYF
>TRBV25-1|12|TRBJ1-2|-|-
TGTGCCAGCAGTGATGGGGGCCGAGGCTACACCTTC
CASSDGGRGYTF
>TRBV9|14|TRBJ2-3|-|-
TGTGCCAGCAGCGGTACAGGGAGCACAGATACGCAGTATTTT
CASSGTGSTDTQYF
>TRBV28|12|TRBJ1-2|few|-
TGTGCCAGCAGTTTCTTCCAATCCGGAGGGTCCTTC
CASSFFQSGGSF
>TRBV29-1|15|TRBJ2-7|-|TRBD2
TGCAGCGTTGCCGGCGGGGGGCTCCCCGCCTACGAGCAGTACTTC
CSVAGGGLPAYEQYF
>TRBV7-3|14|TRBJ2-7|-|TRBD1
TGTGCCAGCAGCTTATCGGGACAGGGCTACGAGCAGTACTTC
CASSLSGQGYEQYF
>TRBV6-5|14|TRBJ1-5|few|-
TGTGCCAGCAGTTACAAAGTGACAGTTTCTCCCCAGCATTTT
CASSYKVTVSPQHF
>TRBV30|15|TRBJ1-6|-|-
TGTGCCTGGAGAGTAATTCACTCGGGGAATTCACCCCTCCACTTT
CAWRVIHSGNSPLHF
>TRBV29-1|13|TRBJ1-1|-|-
TGCAGCGTCAGGGTGGAGGGGAACACTGAAGCTTTCTTT
CSVRVEGNTEAFF
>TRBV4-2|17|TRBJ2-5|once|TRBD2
TGTGCCAGCAGCCAAGAATTGGGCGGGGGGGCCCTGGAGACCCAGTACTTC
CASSQELGGGALETQYF
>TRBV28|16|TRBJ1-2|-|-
TGTGCCAGCAGTCAGATGAGAGGCACCGATTACTATGGCTACACCTTC
CASSQMRGTDYYGYTF
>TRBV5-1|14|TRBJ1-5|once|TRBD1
TGCGCCAGCAGCTTAACAGGGGGTCAGCAGCCCCAGCATTTT
CASSLTGGQQPQHF
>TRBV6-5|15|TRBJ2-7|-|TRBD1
TGTGCCAGCAGTTCCCCGGGACAGGGGCACTACGAGCAGTACTTC
CASSSPGQGHYEQYF
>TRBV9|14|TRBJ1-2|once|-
TGTGCCAGCAGCGTAGCGGGGGGCGCAGAGGGCTACACCTTC
CASSVAGGAEGYTF
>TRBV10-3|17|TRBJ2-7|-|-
TGTGCCATCAGTGAGTCCTTGGCCGGAGCTCCCTCCGTCGAGCAGTACTTC
CAISESLAGAPSVEQYF
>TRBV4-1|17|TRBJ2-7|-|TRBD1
TGCGCCAGCAGCTCCCTAGGACAGGCACCGTTCGTATCCGAGCAGTACTTC
CASSSLGQAPFVSEQYF
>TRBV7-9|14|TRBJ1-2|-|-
TGTGCCAGCAGCGCCACCCAGGGCAACTATGGCTACACCTTC
CASSATQGNYGYTF
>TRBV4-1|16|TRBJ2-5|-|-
TGCGCCAGCAGCCAAGGAGGGACGGGGGGCCGAGAGACCCAGTACTTC
CASSQGGTGGRETQYF
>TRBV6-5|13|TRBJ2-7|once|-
TGTGCCAGCAGTTTCTCCCCGGGATACGAGCAGTACTTC
CASSFSPGYEQYF
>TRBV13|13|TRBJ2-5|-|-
TGTGCCTCTCGCACAGCTGGTGAGGAGACCCAGTACTTC
CASRTAGEETQYF
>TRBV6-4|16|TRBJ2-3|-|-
TGTGCCAGCAGTCTGAGAGGGCCTGGGGAAGGAGATACGCAGTATTTT
CASSLRGPGEGDTQYF
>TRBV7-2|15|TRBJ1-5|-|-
TGTGCCAGCAGCTCCCAGGGATATAGCAATCAGCCCCAGCATTTT
CASSSQGYSNQPQHF
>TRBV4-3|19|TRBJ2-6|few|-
TGCGCCAGCAGCCAAGATACGTTTAGGGGGAGCTCTGGGGCCAACGTCCTGACTTTC
CASSQDTFRGSSGANVLTF
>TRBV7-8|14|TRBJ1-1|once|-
TGTGCCAGCAGCTTAGCGCCGGGGAACACTGAAGCTTTCTTT
CASSLAPGNTEAFF